The source of this TCR beta chain is a study of T cell responses to AZD1222 COVID-19 vaccine. Notes on the study in general: The donor group comprised mostly white British people and more females; the analysis possibly underestimated clonal diversity.

About this clone itself: As yet, its antigen is unknown.

Deletions cut 7 bases from V and 1 base from J, with 8 bases between. Germline V CDR1 and CDR2: LNHDA, SQIVND (reference sequence). This CDR3 comprises 14 residues. Clones were sequenced by immunoSEQ multiplex PCR, and TCRdb holds only the in-frame ones, with some missing. The data show roughly 150,000 clones, over 90% seen once. The sequenced sample was peripheral blood, obtained 28 days after the second AZD1222 dose. The V gene is TRBV19, the J gene TRBJ2-6; no reliable D call. This TCR was sampled from an adult who received the AZD1222 COVID-19 vaccine. The CDR3, as DNA: TGTGCCAGTAAGGTGCAATCTGGGGCCAACGTCCTGACTTTC. Translating it yields CASKVQSGANVLTF. The full variable domain, its missing parts supplied by reference TRBV19 and TRBJ2-6, is DGGITQSPKYLFRKEGQNVTLSCEQNLNHDAMYWYRQDPGQGLRLIYYSQIVNDFQKGDIAEGYSVSREKKESFPLTVTSAQKNPTAFYLCASKVQSGANVLTFGAGSRLTVL.